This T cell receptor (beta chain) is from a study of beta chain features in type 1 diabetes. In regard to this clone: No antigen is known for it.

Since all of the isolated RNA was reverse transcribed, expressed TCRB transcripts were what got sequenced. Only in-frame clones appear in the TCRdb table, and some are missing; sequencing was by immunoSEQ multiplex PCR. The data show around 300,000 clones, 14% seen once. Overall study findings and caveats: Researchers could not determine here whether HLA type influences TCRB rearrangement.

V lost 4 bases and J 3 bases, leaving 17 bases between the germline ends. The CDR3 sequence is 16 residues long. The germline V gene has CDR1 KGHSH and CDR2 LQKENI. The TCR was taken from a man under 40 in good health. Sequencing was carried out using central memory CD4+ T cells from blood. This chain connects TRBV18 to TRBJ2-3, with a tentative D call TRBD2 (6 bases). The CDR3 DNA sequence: TGTGCCAGCTCACGACAGCGCGGGGCAGGAACAGATACGCAGTATTTT. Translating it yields CASSRQRGAGTDTQYF.